This T cell receptor (beta chain) was recorded in a study of neurological immune-mediated disorders. Overall study results and limits: The study phylogenetically grouped the repertoires of 18 of 34 multiple sclerosis patients into one related-CDR3 cluster, a possible signature.

MiXCR, run by TCRdb on the 5' RACE reads, gives a single entry per CDR3 protein. The table records roughly 70,000 distinct CDR3 sequences, roughly 3.9% of them present only once. The CDR3 runs to 12 residues. The germline V gene encodes CDR1 LGHDT and CDR2 YNNKEL (reference sequence). About this clonotype: What it binds is not known. A junction end diverges from the germline sequence, so it may reflect a read error.

The sample comprised PBMCs. This chain connects TRBV3-1 to TRBJ1-5, with D uncertain. This receptor was taken from a man under 40 with multiple sclerosis. For the CDR3, the DNA is TGTGCCAGCAGCAAAGAAAAGGGGCCCCAGCATTTT. Residues: CASSKEKGPQHF.